This is a list of T cell receptor beta chains from one sample in a study of blood T cell repertoires in COVID-19. Some clones are missing from TCRdb's copy, which holds only in-frame ones; the method was immunoSEQ multiplex PCR. The table lists 360,000 or so clones, 88% of them singletons. Sequenced sample: PBMCs or T cells enriched from blood (not recorded which). These TCRs come from a woman aged 25 to 39 who had been exposed to COVID-19. CDR3s include the opening cysteine and the closing phenylalanine or tryptophan. The order of the fields is D gene, J gene, clone size, V gene, CDR3 DNA, CDR3 protein. D genes are given only for firm matches. Clone size, where shown, is once, few, many, or a class for clones that have expanded.

TRBD1 | TRBJ1-2 | NA | TRBV15 | TGTGCCACCAGCAGAGGATTCGGCACTCGGACAGGGAAGTCCTACACCTTC | CATSRGFGTRTGKSYTF
TRBD1 | TRBJ1-1 | NA | TRBV7-9 | TGTGCCAGCAGCTCTAGTATCCGACAGGGGCCCTCGGCTGAAGCTTTCTTT | CASSSSIRQGPSAEAFF
NA | TRBJ2-3 | NA | TRBV15 | TGTGCCACCAGCAGAGGCGGGGACAGTACGCAGTATTTT | CATSRGGDSTQYF
TRBD2 | TRBJ2-2 | NA | TRBV10-1 | TGCGCCACCGGCGCTAGCGGGAGGGACACCGGGGAGCTGTTTTTT | CATGASGRDTGELFF
TRBD1 | TRBJ2-3 | NA | TRBV10-3 | TGTGCCATCAACACAGGGGGCAGAGATACGCAGTATTTT | CAINTGGRDTQYF
NA | TRBJ1-2 | once | TRBV24-1 | TGTGCCACGGGGCTCATGGCGGCGGCCCAGTATGGCTACACCTTC | CATGLMAAAQYGYTF
TRBD1 | TRBJ2-7 | few | TRBV9 | TGTGCCAGCAGCGTAGGACAGGGGGGAAGGTACGAGCAGTACTTC | CASSVGQGGRYEQYF
NA | TRBJ2-1 | NA | TRBV19 | TGTGCCAGTAGTATAGCCTCCTCCTACAATGAGCAGTTCTTC | CASSIASSYNEQFF
TRBD1 | TRBJ1-5 | NA | TRBV28 | TGTGCCAGCAGTCCCCGGGACAGGGGAAAACAGCCCCAGCATTTT | CASSPRDRGKQPQHF
NA | TRBJ1-4 | NA | TRBV18 | TGTGCCAGCTCACCCCGGGGGGCCCCCTATGAAAAACTGTTTTTT | CASSPRGAPYEKLFF
TRBD1 | TRBJ1-2 | NA | TRBV28 | TGTGCCAGCAGTATCGCCGGGACAGGGGACTATGGCTACACCTTC | CASSIAGTGDYGYTF
NA | TRBJ1-4 | NA | TRBV6-5 | TGTGCCAGCAGTTATCAGGGGCTTGGGGAAAAACTGTTTTTT | CASSYQGLGEKLFF
NA | TRBJ2-1 | once | TRBV29-1 | TGCAGCGTTGCAGGGGAGGGTTACAATGAGCAGTTCTTC | CSVAGEGYNEQFF
NA | TRBJ2-5 | NA | TRBV12-5 | TGTGCTAGTGGTTTGGTAACAGGGTTACAAGAGACCCAGTACTTC | CASGLVTGLQETQYF
NA | TRBJ1-2 | NA | TRBV6-5 | TGTGCCAGCAGTTACCCAGGGGCCTATGGCTACACCTTC | CASSYPGAYGYTF
TRBD1 | TRBJ1-2 | NA | TRBV27 | TGTGCCAGCAGTTTATCGAGGACAGGGGGACTTCTAGGCTACACCTTC | CASSLSRTGGLLGYTF
NA | TRBJ1-6 | NA | TRBV14 | TGTGCCAGCAGCCAAGATCCGTGGAGCTCCTATAATTCACCCCTCCACTTT | CASSQDPWSSYNSPLHF
TRBD2 | TRBJ2-7 | NA | TRBV6-1 | TGTGCCAGCAGTGAAAACGGGAGGGCCGACGAGCAGTACTTC | CASSENGRADEQYF
NA | TRBJ1-3 | NA | TRBV5-1 | TGCGCCAGCAGCTTGGAACAGGGAAACACCATATATTTT | CASSLEQGNTIYF
NA | TRBJ2-7 | NA | TRBV11-2 | TGTGCCAGCAGCTTAATGGCGGGTGGGACCTACGAGCAGTACTTC | CASSLMAGGTYEQYF
TRBD2 | TRBJ2-1 | NA | TRBV25-1 | TGTGCCAGCAGTGAATTAAGCGGGGGTTACAATGAGCAGTTCTTC | CASSELSGGYNEQFF
TRBD2 | TRBJ2-2 | NA | TRBV5-4 | TGTGCCAGCAGCTTGAGGCGGGAGGGGTTAACCGGGGAGCTGTTTTTT | CASSLRREGLTGELFF
NA | TRBJ2-7 | NA | TRBV6-5 | TGTGCCAGCGGGCTGGGAGAGGCCTACGAGCAGTACTTC | CASGLGEAYEQYF
NA | TRBJ2-3 | NA | TRBV30 | TGTGCCTGGAATGTCCCGGGAGCAGATACGCAGTATTTT | CAWNVPGADTQYF
NA | TRBJ2-2 | NA | TRBV28 | TGTGCCAGCAGTCCTACAGGTGGCTCCGGGGAGCTGTTTTTT | CASSPTGGSGELFF
TRBD2 | TRBJ2-1 | few | TRBV6-5 | TGTGCCAGCAGCCGCCTAGCGGGAGACTACAATGAGCAGTTCTTC | CASSRLAGDYNEQFF
TRBD1 | TRBJ1-1 | NA | TRBV7-9 | TGTGCCAGCAGCTCCGACAGGGGTCGAACTGAAGCTTTCTTT | CASSSDRGRTEAFF
NA | TRBJ1-3 | NA | TRBV19 | TGTGCCAGCAATCGGGGGGAAGGAAACACCATATATTTT | CASNRGEGNTIYF
TRBD2 | TRBJ2-2 | NA | TRBV7-2 | TGTGCCAGCAGCTTAGGTGCTTGGCGGGAGATTGCGAACACCGGGGAGCTGTTTTTT | CASSLGAWREIANTGELFF
TRBD1 | TRBJ2-5 | NA | TRBV28 | TGTGCCAGCAGTTTGGGACAGGCGCTAGAGACCCAGTACTTC | CASSLGQALETQYF
NA | TRBJ1-2 | few | TRBV9 | TGTGCCAGCAGCACCCGAACAGGGAACTATGGCTACACCTTC | CASSTRTGNYGYTF
NA | TRBJ2-1 | NA | TRBV11-2 | TGTGCCAGCAGCTCCGGGTCCGGGTCTTACAATGAGCAGTTCTTC | CASSSGSGSYNEQFF
TRBD2 | TRBJ2-4 | NA | TRBV7-9 | TGTGCCAGCAGCTTAGTAGCGGGAGTCAGCAAAAACATTCAGTACTTC | CASSLVAGVSKNIQYF
NA | TRBJ1-2 | NA | TRBV6-2/TRBV6-3 | TGTGCCAGCAGTTACACGACAGGACGCGGCTACACCTTC | CASSYTTGRGYTF
TRBD1 | TRBJ1-2 | NA | TRBV5-4 | TGTGCCAGCAGCACCAAGGACAGGGAAAACTATGGCTACACCTTC | CASSTKDRENYGYTF
TRBD1 | TRBJ1-6 | NA | TRBV7-3 | TGTGCCAGCAGCATCGGACAGGGAGGATCACCCCTCCACTTT | CASSIGQGGSPLHF
TRBD1 | TRBJ1-2 | NA | TRBV7-9 | TGTGCCAGCAGCGTCGACACAGGGGGCAGGGTTGTTGGCTACACCTTC | CASSVDTGGRVVGYTF
NA | TRBJ1-2 | NA | TRBV3-1/TRBV3-2 | TGTGCCAGCAGCCAAGAAGTACTTAACTATGGCTACACCTTC | CASSQEVLNYGYTF
TRBD1 | TRBJ1-2 | NA | TRBV7-3 | TGTGCCAGCAGCCAGACAGGGGGTCTGAACTATGGCTACACCTTC | CASSQTGGLNYGYTF
TRBD2 | TRBJ2-3 | NA | TRBV28 | TGTGCCAGCAGTTTAGCGGCCGCGGGAGTGGAGGAAGATACGCAGTATTTT | CASSLAAAGVEEDTQYF
TRBD1 | TRBJ1-1 | NA | TRBV18 | TGTGCCAGCTCACAATTTGACAGGGGAATTGGATCCACTGAAGCTTTCTTT | CASSQFDRGIGSTEAFF
NA | TRBJ2-5 | NA | TRBV5-4 | TGTGCCAGCAGCAGGGGAGGGCAGGGGCAGGAGACCCAGTACTTC | CASSRGGQGQETQYF
NA | TRBJ2-2 | NA | TRBV28 | TGTGCCAGCAGTCCTAGCGCTGTGCTGTTTTTT | CASSPSAVLFF
NA | TRBJ1-3 | NA | TRBV18 | TGTGCCAGCTCACAAGCGATAGAACACTCTGGAAACACCATATATTTT | CASSQAIEHSGNTIYF
NA | TRBJ2-7 | NA | TRBV5-1 | TGCGCCAGCAGCTTGGCCTTACAGGCTACCTACGAGCAGTACTTC | CASSLALQATYEQYF
TRBD1 | TRBJ2-7 | NA | TRBV6-5 | TGTGCCAGCAGGGGGGACCGGGACAGGGGCGAGCAGTACTTC | CASRGDRDRGEQYF
TRBD2 | TRBJ2-5 | NA | TRBV27 | TGTGCCAGCAGTTTATATCAGCTAGCGGGAGTGGAGACCCAGTACTTC | CASSLYQLAGVETQYF
NA | TRBJ1-5 | NA | TRBV30 | TGTGCCTGGAGCCGTTGGAGGGAAGACGGCAATCAGCCCCAGCATTTT | CAWSRWREDGNQPQHF
NA | TRBJ1-3 | NA | TRBV6-1 | TGTGCCAGCAGTGACGGGAGGTCTGGAAACACCATATATTTT | CASSDGRSGNTIYF
TRBD2 | TRBJ2-3 | NA | TRBV11-2 | TGTGCCAGCAGCTTAGACCGATGGCGGCGGGAGAGGAATACAGATACGCAGTATTTT | CASSLDRWRRERNTDTQYF
TRBD1 | TRBJ1-2 | once | TRBV7-9 | TGTGCCAGCAGCTTAGGGGGACAGGGGACCTATGGCTACACCTTC | CASSLGGQGTYGYTF
NA | TRBJ2-1 | once | TRBV3-1/TRBV3-2 | TGTGCCAGCAGCCAAGATCCAGGGGCCCGGTCGGGGGGCAATGAGCAGTTCTTC | CASSQDPGARSGGNEQFF
NA | TRBJ2-1 | once | TRBV11-3 | TGTGCCAGCAGCTTAGGTCGTTCGAGCGCTGAGCAGTTCTTC | CASSLGRSSAEQFF